This T cell receptor beta chain was sequenced in a study of PD-1 blockade in classical Hodgkin lymphoma. Points from the study as a whole: While CD8+ TCR diversity did not rise significantly by C4D1, CD4+ TCR diversity did.

As to this clone: The target antigen is unknown.

TCRdb keeps only in-frame clones here, not all; method: immunoSEQ multiplex PCR. The table includes around 15,000 clones, about 83% detected once. This sample's time point: cycle 4 day 1 (C4D1), after less than 7 weeks of nivolumab. All patients relapsed after autologous stem cell transplantation, and brentuximab vedotin exposure varied. V lost 2 bases and J 4 bases, leaving 15 bases between the germline ends. The CDR3 sequence is 16 residues long. Germline lookup yields CDR1 MNHNY and CDR2 SVGAGI (reference sequence). The clonotype comes from a human donor with classical Hodgkin lymphoma. The rearrangement joins TRBV6-6 to TRBJ2-1, with D possibly called TRBD1 or TRBD2 (5 bases each). Here the sequenced sample was peripheral blood mononuclear cells (PBMCs), taken before the fourth cycle of nivolumab. The CDR3 DNA follows: TGTGCCAGCAGTTACAACCCGGGACGGACGTACAATGAGCAGTTCTTC. Residues: CASSYNPGRTYNEQFF.